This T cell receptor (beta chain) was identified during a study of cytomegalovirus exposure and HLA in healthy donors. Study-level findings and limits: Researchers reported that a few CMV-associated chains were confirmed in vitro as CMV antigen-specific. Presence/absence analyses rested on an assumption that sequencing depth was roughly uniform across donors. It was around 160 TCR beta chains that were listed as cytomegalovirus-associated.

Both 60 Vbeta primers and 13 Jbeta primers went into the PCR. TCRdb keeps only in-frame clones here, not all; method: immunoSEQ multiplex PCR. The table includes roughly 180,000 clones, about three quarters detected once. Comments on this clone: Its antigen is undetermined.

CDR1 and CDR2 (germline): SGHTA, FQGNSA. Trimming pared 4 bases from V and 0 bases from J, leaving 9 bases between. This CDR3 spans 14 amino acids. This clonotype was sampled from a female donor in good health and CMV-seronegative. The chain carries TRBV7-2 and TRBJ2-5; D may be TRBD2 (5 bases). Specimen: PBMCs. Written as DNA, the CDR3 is TGTGCCAGCAGCTCTAAGCGGTACCAAGAGACCCAGTACTTC. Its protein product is CASSSKRYQETQYF.